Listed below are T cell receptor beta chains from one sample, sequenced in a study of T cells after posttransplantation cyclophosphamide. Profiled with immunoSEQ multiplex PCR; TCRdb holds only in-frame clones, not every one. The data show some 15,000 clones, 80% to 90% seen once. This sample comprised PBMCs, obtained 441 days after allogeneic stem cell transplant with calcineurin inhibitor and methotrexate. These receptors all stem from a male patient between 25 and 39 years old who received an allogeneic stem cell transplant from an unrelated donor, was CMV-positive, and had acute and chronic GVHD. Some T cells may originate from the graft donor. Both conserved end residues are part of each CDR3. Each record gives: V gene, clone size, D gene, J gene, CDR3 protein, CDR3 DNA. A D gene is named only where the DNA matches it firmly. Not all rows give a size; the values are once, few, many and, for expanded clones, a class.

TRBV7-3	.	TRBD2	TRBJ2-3	CASSSSSGRTDTQYF	TGTGCCAGCAGCTCAAGTAGCGGGAGAACAGATACGCAGTATTTT
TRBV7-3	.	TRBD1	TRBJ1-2	CASSATGSYGYTF	TGTGCCAGCAGCGCGACAGGGTCCTATGGCTACACCTTC
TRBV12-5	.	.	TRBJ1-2	CASGLVLRGLRINTIYGYTF	TGTGCTAGTGGTTTGGTACTAAGGGGCCTACGCATTAACACTATCTATGGCTACACCTTC
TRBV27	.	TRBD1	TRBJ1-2	CASSPYRGKEYGYTF	TGTGCCAGCAGTCCCTACAGGGGGAAGGAGTATGGCTACACCTTC
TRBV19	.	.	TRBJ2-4	CASTPSSSAKNIQYF	TGTGCCAGTACCCCCTCGAGCTCAGCCAAAAACATTCAGTACTTC
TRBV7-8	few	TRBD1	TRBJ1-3	CASSLRTGGSGNTIYF	TGTGCCAGCAGCTTACGGACAGGGGGCTCTGGAAACACCATATATTTT
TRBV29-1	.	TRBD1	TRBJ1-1	CSVEEGTGGAREGEAFF	TGCAGCGTTGAAGAGGGTACAGGGGGGGCGCGGGAGGGTGAAGCTTTCTTT
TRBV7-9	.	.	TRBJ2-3	CASSLRELTQYF	TGTGCCAGCAGCTTAAGGGAGTTAACGCAGTATTTT
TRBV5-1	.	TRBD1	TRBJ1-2	CASSPTGVTIGGYTF	TGCGCCAGCAGCCCCACAGGGGTAACTATTGGCGGCTACACCTTC
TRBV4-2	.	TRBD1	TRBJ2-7	CASSATGANGLYEQYF	TGTGCCAGCAGCGCCACAGGGGCAAACGGGCTTTACGAGCAGTACTTC
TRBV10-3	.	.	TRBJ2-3	CAISSARGLRDTQYF	TGTGCCATCAGTTCAGCGCGGGGTCTTAGAGATACGCAGTATTTT
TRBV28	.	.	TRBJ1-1	CASSLSTIRGVDTEAFF	TGTGCCAGCAGTTTATCGACCATCCGGGGTGTGGACACTGAAGCTTTCTTT
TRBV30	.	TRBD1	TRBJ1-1	CAWKDRTEAFF	TGTGCCTGGAAGGACAGGACTGAAGCTTTCTTT
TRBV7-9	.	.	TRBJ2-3	CASSLPWATQYF	TGTGCCAGCAGCTTACCGTGGGCTACGCAGTATTTT
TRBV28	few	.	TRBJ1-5	CASSLDSTNQPQHF	TGTGCCAGCAGCCTCGACAGCACCAATCAGCCCCAGCATTTT
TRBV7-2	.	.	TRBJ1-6	CASSLAYRAYNSPLHF	TGTGCCAGCAGCTTGGCCTACAGGGCCTATAATTCACCCCTCCACTTT
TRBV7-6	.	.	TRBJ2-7	CASSPNPNSGYEQYF	TGTGCCAGCAGCCCTAATCCTAACTCGGGGTACGAGCAGTACTTC
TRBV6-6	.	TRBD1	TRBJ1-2	CASSYDRGLNGYTF	TGTGCCAGCAGTTACGACAGGGGTCTAAACGGCTACACCTTC
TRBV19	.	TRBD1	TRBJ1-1	CASSTYRGGGKGNTEAFF	TGTGCCAGTAGTACATACAGGGGGGGAGGTAAAGGGAACACTGAAGCTTTCTTT
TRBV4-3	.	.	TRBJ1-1	CASSPDLVNTEAFF	TGCGCCAGCAGCCCCGACTTAGTGAACACTGAAGCTTTCTTT
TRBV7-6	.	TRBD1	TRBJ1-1	CASSSNYRGFKSEAFF	TGTGCCAGCAGCTCAAACTACAGGGGATTTAAGTCTGAAGCTTTCTTT
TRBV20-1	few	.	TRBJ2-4	CSAVRGNIQYF	TGCAGTGCTGTTCGCGGAAACATTCAGTACTTC